This T cell receptor beta chain is from a study of shared clonotypes between healthy human individuals. Germline values: CDR1 LNHDA, CDR2 SQIVND (reference sequence). V lost 3 bases to trimming and J lost 5 bases; unmatched junction nucleotides: 6. CDR3 length equals 15 residues. CD8 cells regarded as naive lacked CD45RO, were positively chosen for CCR7, and omitted terminally differentiated effector memory CD45RA+ cells. The data were produced by immunoSEQ multiplex PCR, yet TCRdb's version contains in-frame clones alone and is incomplete. The table lists approximately 600,000 clones, around 96% of them singletons.

This receptor was obtained from a woman in her 30s in good health. The chain links TRBV19 to TRBJ2-1, with 8 bases lining up with TRBD2. Sequencing was carried out using naive CD8+ T cells sorted from blood. CDR3 DNA sequence: TGTGCCAGTAGTATCGCTAGCGGGTATCACAATGAGCAGTTCTTC. This encodes CASSIASGYHNEQFF.